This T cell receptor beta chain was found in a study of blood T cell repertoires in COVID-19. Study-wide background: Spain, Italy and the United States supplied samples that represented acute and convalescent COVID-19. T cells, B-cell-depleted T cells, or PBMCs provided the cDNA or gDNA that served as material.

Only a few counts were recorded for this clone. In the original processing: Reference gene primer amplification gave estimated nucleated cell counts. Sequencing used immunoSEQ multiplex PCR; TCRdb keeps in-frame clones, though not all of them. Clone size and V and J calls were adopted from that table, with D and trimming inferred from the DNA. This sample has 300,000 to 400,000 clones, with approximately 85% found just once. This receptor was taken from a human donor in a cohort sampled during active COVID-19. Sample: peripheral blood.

In DNA form, the CDR3 reads TGTGCCAGCAGGTTACAGGGTCAGCCCCAGCATTTT. Amino acids: CASRLQGQPQHF. The rearrangement joins TRBV5-4 to TRBJ1-5; perhaps TRBD1 as D (6 bases). V was pared by 5 bases and J by 6 bases, with 9 bases between. The CDR3 length is 12 residues. Germline CDR1 SGHNT, CDR2 YYREEE (reference sequence).